The rows below give T cell receptor beta chains drawn from one sample of a study of regulatory T cells. Repertoires were generated with immunoSEQ multiplex PCR, while TCRdb's copy carries only in-frame clones and drops some. Found here are approximately 3,100 clones, about 93% of them singletons; the top ten hold roughly 3.4%. Sequenced material: CD4+ Tregs sorted from blood. The receptor source for this set is a person in their late teens or twenties with CD3G deficiency. The CDR3 runs from the conserved cysteine through the conserved F or W. D genes are given only for firm matches. Clone size is not always given. Where it is, it says once, few, many or a class for expanded clones.

abundance,d_gene,j_gene,v_gene,CDR3aa,CDR3nt
NA,NA,TRBJ2-7,TRBV19,CASSLGPSYEQYF,TGTGCCAGTAGTCTAGGACCATCCTACGAGCAGTACTTC
NA,NA,TRBJ2-1,TRBV20-1,CSALLREQFF,TGCAGTGCGCTGCTGCGAGAGCAGTTCTTC
NA,NA,TRBJ1-2,TRBV4-1,CASSTPHKSGGPGLYTF,TGCGCCAGCAGCACCCCCCATAAATCGGGGGGCCCGGGCCTCTACACCTTC
NA,NA,TRBJ2-7,TRBV6-1,CASSAAVYVGQYF,TGTGCCAGCAGTGCTGCCGTGTACGTCGGGCAGTACTTC
NA,NA,TRBJ1-1,TRBV19,CASSIPRTDTEAFF,TGTGCCAGTAGTATCCCCCGGACGGACACTGAAGCTTTCTTT
NA,NA,TRBJ1-4,TRBV6-5,CASSYPDGKLFF,TGTGCCAGCAGTTACCCGGACGGAAAACTGTTTTTT
NA,NA,TRBJ2-1,TRBV7-9,CASSPGGASGEQFF,TGTGCCAGCAGCCCCGGAGGGGCCTCCGGGGAGCAGTTCTTC
NA,TRBD2,TRBJ2-1,TRBV5-1,CASSLAVGTSGNYNEQFF,TGCGCCAGCAGCTTGGCCGTCGGGACTAGCGGGAATTACAATGAGCAGTTCTTC
NA,NA,TRBJ1-6,TRBV6-1,CASSGDGGPPLHF,TGTGCCAGCAGTGGGGACGGCGGGCCACCCCTCCACTTT
NA,NA,TRBJ1-1,TRBV6-5,CASRPPIAGNAFF,TGTGCCAGCAGGCCACCTATAGCAGGGAATGCTTTCTTT
NA,TRBD2,TRBJ2-1,TRBV28,CASSLGTNYNEQFF,TGTGCCAGCAGTTTGGGGACTAACTACAATGAGCAGTTCTTC
NA,TRBD2,TRBJ2-1,TRBV28,CASSPLAGVRNEQFF,TGTGCCAGCAGCCCCCTAGCGGGAGTCCGCAATGAGCAGTTCTTC
NA,TRBD1,TRBJ2-2,TRBV6-1,CASSRTGGTGELFF,TGTGCCAGCTCACGGACAGGGGGGACCGGGGAGCTGTTTTTT
NA,NA,TRBJ2-1,TRBV7-9,CASSAGLGLGNEQFF,TGTGCCAGCAGCGCTGGACTGGGGTTGGGGAATGAGCAGTTCTTC
once,TRBD1,TRBJ1-2,TRBV2,CASTVWGQNYGYTF,TGTGCCAGCACCGTATGGGGACAGAACTATGGCTACACCTTC
NA,NA,TRBJ1-1,TRBV6-1,CASSEGTVRNTEAFF,TGTGCCAGCAGTGAAGGCACAGTCCGGAACACTGAAGCTTTCTTT
NA,NA,TRBJ1-6,TRBV5-8,CASSLGGGNSPLHF,TGTGCCAGCAGCTTGGGAGGGGGAAATTCACCCCTCCACTTT
NA,NA,TRBJ1-2,TRBV6-1,CASSEARGFYTF,TGTGCCAGCAGTGAAGCTCGGGGGTTCTACACCTTC
NA,NA,TRBJ1-1,TRBV5-4,CASSLNTEAFF,TGTGCCAGCAGCCTAAACACTGAAGCTTTCTTT
NA,NA,TRBJ1-2,TRBV5-1,CASSLRGRQIFNYGYTF,TGCGCCAGCAGCTTGAGGGGAAGGCAAATTTTTAACTATGGCTACACCTTC
NA,TRBD1,TRBJ2-5,TRBV5-1,CASSPGGQETQYF,TGCGCCAGCAGTCCAGGGGGACAAGAGACCCAGTACTTC
NA,TRBD2,TRBJ2-3,TRBV12-5,CASGLVLGTSGEKDTQYF,TGTGCTAGTGGTTTGGTACTAGGGACTAGCGGGGAGAAAGATACGCAGTATTTT
NA,NA,TRBJ2-4,TRBV7-9,CASSGVVSTKNIQYF,TGTGCCAGCAGCGGCGTGGTTAGTACCAAAAACATTCAGTACTTC
NA,NA,TRBJ2-6,TRBV19,CASSPRQFRSGANVLTF,TGTGCCAGTAGTCCCCGACAGTTTCGCTCTGGGGCCAACGTCCTGACTTTC
NA,NA,TRBJ1-3,TRBV2,CASREVADSGNTIYF,TGTGCCAGCAGAGAGGTCGCGGACTCTGGAAACACCATATATTTT
NA,NA,TRBJ1-5,TRBV6-1,CASSENRRDQPQHF,TGTGCCAGCAGTGAAAACAGGCGAGATCAGCCCCAGCATTTT
NA,NA,TRBJ1-1,TRBV7-3,CASSSLGGSEAFF,TGTGCCAGCAGCTCGCTGGGCGGGTCTGAAGCTTTCTTT
NA,NA,TRBJ2-1,TRBV19,CASGSGPSYNEQFF,TGTGCCAGTGGGAGCGGGCCATCCTACAATGAGCAGTTCTTC
NA,NA,TRBJ2-7,TRBV5-1,CASRRRDTGEYEQYF,TGCGCCAGCAGGAGACGGGACACCGGGGAATACGAGCAGTACTTC
NA,TRBD2,TRBJ2-7,TRBV10-3,CATGTSGTYEQYF,TGTGCCACCGGGACTAGCGGGACCTACGAGCAGTACTTC
NA,NA,TRBJ2-3,TRBV28,CASSGPNTDTQYF,TGTGCCAGCTCCGGGCCTAACACAGATACGCAGTATTTT
NA,TRBD1,TRBJ2-6,TRBV14,CASSRQGVIGANVLTF,TGTGCCAGCAGCCGACAGGGTGTGATCGGGGCCAACGTCCTGACTTTC
NA,NA,TRBJ2-2,TRBV18,CASSPGWELFF,TGTGCCAGCTCACCCGGCTGGGAGCTGTTTTTT
NA,NA,TRBJ2-2,TRBV5-1,CASRAGFGVTGELFF,TGCGCCAGCAGGGCTGGGTTCGGGGTCACCGGGGAGCTGTTTTTT
once,TRBD1,TRBJ2-7,TRBV28,CASNRQGYYHEQYF,TGTGCCAGCAACCGACAGGGCTACTACCACGAGCAGTACTTC
NA,NA,TRBJ2-6,TRBV9,CASSVYDRLKGTGANVLTF,TGTGCCAGCAGCGTCTATGACAGACTAAAGGGAACTGGGGCCAACGTCCTGACTTTC
NA,NA,TRBJ2-2,TRBV4-3,CASSQDGKAGELFF,TGCGCCAGCAGCCAAGATGGGAAGGCCGGGGAGCTGTTTTTT
NA,NA,TRBJ2-3,TRBV19,CASSIAGGTDTQYF,TGTGCCAGTAGTATAGCAGGGGGCACAGATACGCAGTATTTT
NA,TRBD1,TRBJ1-2,TRBV10-3,CAIRGTGGPSYTF,TGTGCCATCAGGGGGACAGGGGGCCCCAGCTACACCTTC
NA,TRBD1,TRBJ2-7,TRBV7-9,CASSVTTGEGEQYF,TGTGCCAGCAGCGTCACTACAGGGGAAGGGGAGCAGTACTTC
NA,TRBD1,TRBJ2-1,TRBV11-3,CASSSAGTGPYNEQFF,TGTGCCAGCAGCTCTGCCGGGACAGGGCCCTACAATGAGCAGTTCTTC
NA,NA,TRBJ2-7,TRBV7-6,CASSLALGPYEQYF,TGTGCCAGCAGCTTAGCTCTGGGGCCCTACGAGCAGTACTTC
NA,TRBD1,TRBJ2-7,TRBV28,CASHGTGGFHEQYF,TGTGCCAGCCACGGGACAGGGGGCTTCCACGAGCAGTACTTC
NA,TRBD2,TRBJ2-1,TRBV19,CASSSGTSGGDEQFF,TGTGCCAGTAGCTCGGGGACTAGCGGGGGGGATGAGCAGTTCTTC
once,NA,TRBJ2-7,TRBV5-1,CASSLDGTYLDEQYF,TGCGCCAGCAGCTTGGACGGTACCTACCTCGACGAGCAGTACTTC
once,TRBD1,TRBJ1-2,TRBV10-3,CASSGTGGLVGYTF,TGTGCCTCAAGTGGGACAGGGGGCTTGGTTGGCTACACCTTC
NA,NA,TRBJ1-6,TRBV2,CAGAARDNSPLHF,TGTGCCGGAGCCGCAAGGGATAATTCACCCCTCCACTTT
few,NA,TRBJ2-7,TRBV5-1,CASSLVGGEAEQYF,TGCGCCAGCAGCTTGGTCGGGGGTGAGGCCGAGCAGTACTTC
NA,TRBD1,TRBJ1-1,TRBV28,CASSSRTGGVRNTEAFF,TGTGCCAGCAGTTCCCGGACAGGGGGCGTGAGGAACACTGAAGCTTTCTTT
NA,NA,TRBJ2-7,TRBV28,CASSTRLRGPRRYEQYF,TGTGCCAGCAGTACCAGGCTCAGGGGTCCGCGTAGGTACGAGCAGTACTTC
NA,NA,TRBJ2-2,TRBV19,CASSPHSLGTGELFF,TGTGCCAGTAGTCCCCACAGCCTCGGCACCGGGGAGCTGTTTTTT